This entry is about one T cell receptor (beta chain). This specimen comes from a study of T-cell reconstitution after alpha-beta-depleted transplantation in children. Preparation of the TCRbeta library was carried out with unique molecular identifiers. Each CDR3 protein is one row after TCRdb ran MiXCR on the PCR reads. Seen here are around 960,000 distinct CDR3 sequences, 25% to 35% observed once, and the top ten hold roughly 27%. V lost 6 bases and J lost 4; bases outside the gene matches: 7. Germline-derived CDR1 and CDR2 are SGHTA and FQGTGA. The CDR3 runs to 14 residues. The sequence came from a boy in the first two years of life who had a stem cell transplant for SCID, so the T cells may come from the graft donor. The source was PBMCs, mostly from graft donor cells, collected 360 days after TCRalphabeta/CD19-depleted stem cell transplant. This chain links TRBV7-3 with TRBJ2-3; TRBD2 aligns across 7 bases. In DNA, the CDR3 is TGTGCCAGCAGGGGGTCCAGCGGGGCAGATACGCAGTATTTT. It translates to CASRGSSGADTQYF.